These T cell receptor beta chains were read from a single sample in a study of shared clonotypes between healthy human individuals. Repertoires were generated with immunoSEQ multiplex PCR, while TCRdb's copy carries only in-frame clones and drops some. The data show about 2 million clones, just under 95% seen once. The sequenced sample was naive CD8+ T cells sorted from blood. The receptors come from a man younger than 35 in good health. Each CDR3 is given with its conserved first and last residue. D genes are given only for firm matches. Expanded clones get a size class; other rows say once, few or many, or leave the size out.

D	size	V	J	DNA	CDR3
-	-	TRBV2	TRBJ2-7	TGTGCCAGCAGTGAGATTCAGGGGAGCTACGAGCAGTACTTC	CASSEIQGSYEQYF
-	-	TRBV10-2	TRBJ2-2	TGCGCCAGCAGTGTAACAGAGGAGGCCGGGGAGCTGTTTTTT	CASSVTEEAGELFF
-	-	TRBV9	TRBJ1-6	TGTGCCAGCAGCGTAGACTATAATTCACCCCTCCACTTT	CASSVDYNSPLHF
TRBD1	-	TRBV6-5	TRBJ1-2	TGTGCCAGCAGTTATGGCACAGGGGGAGGCTACACCTTC	CASSYGTGGGYTF
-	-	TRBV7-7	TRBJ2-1	TGTGCTAGTGGGGGCCCCATCTCCTACAATGAGCAGTTCTTC	CASGGPISYNEQFF
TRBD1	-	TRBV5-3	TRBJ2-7	TGTGCCGGCGGGACAGGGTGGTACGAGCAGTACTTC	CAGGTGWYEQYF
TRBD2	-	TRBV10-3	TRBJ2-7	TGTGCCATCCGGGGGGATGGGAGTTTATTCTCCGAGCAGTACTTC	CAIRGDGSLFSEQYF
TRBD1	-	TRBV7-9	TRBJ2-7	TGTGCCAGCAGCCCAGGGACAGTCACATCCGAGCAGTACTTC	CASSPGTVTSEQYF
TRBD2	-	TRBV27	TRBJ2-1	TGTGCCAGCAGTTTATCACCGGCTAGCGGGCGCACTTCCTACAATGAGCAGTTCTTC	CASSLSPASGRTSYNEQFF
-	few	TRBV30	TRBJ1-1	TGTGCCTGGAGAGGGCAGGGGATGAACACTGAAGCTTTCTTT	CAWRGQGMNTEAFF
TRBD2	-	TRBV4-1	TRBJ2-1	TGCGCCAGCAGCCTTCCGGGGACTAGCATCTATGAGCAGTTCTTC	CASSLPGTSIYEQFF
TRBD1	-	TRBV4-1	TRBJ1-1	TGCGCCAGCAGCCAAATCCAGGGGGCGCGTACTGAAGCTTTCTTT	CASSQIQGARTEAFF
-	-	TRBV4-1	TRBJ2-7	TGCGCCAGCAGCCCCCAGGTAGGGGACTCCTACGAGCAGTACTTC	CASSPQVGDSYEQYF
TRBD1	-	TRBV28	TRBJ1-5	TGTGCCAGCAGTTTATACACCACAGGGGATGGCAATCAGCCCCAGCATTTT	CASSLYTTGDGNQPQHF
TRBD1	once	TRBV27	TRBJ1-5	TGTGCCAGCAGTACCAACAGGGGGCCTCAGCCCCAGCATTTT	CASSTNRGPQPQHF
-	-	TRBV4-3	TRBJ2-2	TGCGCCAGCAGCCTCGGTCCCGAGGCAGAATACACCGGGGAGCTGTTTTTT	CASSLGPEAEYTGELFF
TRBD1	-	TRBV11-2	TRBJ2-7	TGTGCCAGCAGCTTAGGGACAGGGTCTTACGAGCAGTACTTC	CASSLGTGSYEQYF
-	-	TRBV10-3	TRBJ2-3	TGTGCCATCAGTGGGCCGGGGGACCCAGATACGCAGTATTTT	CAISGPGDPDTQYF
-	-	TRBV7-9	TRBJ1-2	TGTGCCAGCAGCTTAGGGCAGTATGGCTACACCTTC	CASSLGQYGYTF
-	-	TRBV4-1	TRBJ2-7	TGCGCCAGCAGCCAAGATCTAGGCGAGCAGTACTTC	CASSQDLGEQYF
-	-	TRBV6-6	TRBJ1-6	TGTGCCAGCAGTTCGGCAGGGGCCTTTAATTCACCCCTCCACTTT	CASSSAGAFNSPLHF
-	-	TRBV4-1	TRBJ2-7	TGCGCCAGCAGCCAAGAGTCTGCAGGGTGGGAGCAGTACTTC	CASSQESAGWEQYF
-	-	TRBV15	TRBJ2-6	TGTGCCACCAGCGGAAGGATAGGACGCCTCTCTGGGGCCAACGTCCTGACTTTC	CATSGRIGRLSGANVLTF
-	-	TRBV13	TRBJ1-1	TGTGCCAGCAGCTTAGAACAGTCGGTTTTCTTT	CASSLEQSVFF
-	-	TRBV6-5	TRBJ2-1	TGTGCCAGCAGTTACGAGGGATACAATGAGCAGTTCTTC	CASSYEGYNEQFF
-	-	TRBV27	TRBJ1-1	TGTGCCAGCAGTTTGGAGTCCTTCACTGAAGCTTTCTTT	CASSLESFTEAFF